Detailed here is one T cell receptor beta chain. Its specific antigen is unknown. Base qualities are not provided; no much larger clone lies one nucleotide away. The sample's time point label is to be understood as: pretreatment peripheral blood. A total of about 31 patients with locally advanced or metastatic urothelial carcinoma, treated at Memorial Sloan Kettering on a trial protocol, made up the cohort. Peripheral blood mononuclear cells were collected from each patient pretreatment and during treatment, giving between 1 and 8 total time points per patient. The Qiagen DNeasy Blood extraction kit was used to purify genomic DNA from total PBMCs and tumor samples. PBMCs were collected pretreatment and during treatment, and were isolated and stored as previously described. Synthetic TCR analog templates were spiked into each PCR to estimate absolute template abundance from read counts. TCRbeta CDR3 regions were amplified from genomic DNA with bias-controlled V and J gene primers using the immunoSEQ assay. Sequencing of rearranged TCRbeta segments was performed at approximately 20X coverage. Regarding the original processing steps: Sequencing errors were corrected by clustering, and CDR3s were annotated against IMGT so that V, D and J genes could be assigned. Downstream analyses used only productive TCRbeta rearrangements, leaving out any out-of-frame or stop-codon sequences. Clonality was calculated as one minus the Shannon entropy normalized by the log of the number of unique productive sequences. Clones differing between time points or between blood and tumor were identified by Fisher's exact test with Benjamini-Hochberg correction at adjusted p below 0.01. In TCRdb, the immuneACCESS table is reduced to in-frame sequences with V and J assigned. These tables do not hold every clone; where another copy was compared, an unresolved V gene accounts for under half, and the others remain unexplained. V and J calls and clone size are as listed in that table; D and trimming were resolved from the DNA. The sample table records over 75,000 clones; 89% of these occur just once. Roughly 0.97% of the sample belongs to the ten largest clones.

CDR1 and CDR2 were assigned from the germline V gene as MNHEY and SVGAGI. The CDR3 sequence holds 16 residues, the cysteine and phenylalanine included. Kept here is only the CDR3 DNA, which spans 48 bases and is read in frame from base 1. V is trimmed back by 4 bases and J by 2 bases, and the junction contains 8 bases that no gene match accounts for. The source of the sample is a study of PD-L1 blockade in urothelial cancer (dated by TCRdb to about 2017). Broadly, across the study: All patients started therapy in the mid-2010s and received atezolizumab 1,200 mg intravenously every 3 weeks. About 90% of the roughly 29 patients were identified as males with urothelial cancer of bladder origin, and a prior smoking history was reported by 18 of 29 patients. Patients had an ECOG performance status of 0 or 1 and had received between 0 and 3 prior chemotherapy regimens. Blood samples were analyzed at two time points: 3 weeks after treatment start (second dose) and 6 weeks after treatment start. A median of about 140,000 T cells and some 90,000 unique TCRs was obtained from blood samples, and a median clonality of about 0.08 was observed. The study, an exploratory multi-omic analysis, examined somatic, immune and clinical correlates of response to PD-L1 blockade with atezolizumab in urothelial cancer. TCR sequencing covered pretreatment tumor samples and matched, serially collected peripheral blood taken before and after atezolizumab treatment. Durable clinical benefit was defined as progression-free survival longer than 6 months, and TCR features were also tested against progression-free and overall survival. In the same patients, pretreatment tumors underwent whole exome sequencing and RNA sequencing in addition to TCR sequencing. Durable clinical benefit was achieved by nine patients but not by the remaining 20. Twenty-nine patients had pretreatment blood TCR-seq, 24 had at least one posttreatment blood collection, and 24 had tumor TCR-seq. The full study reports these points: Greater expansion of tumor-associated TCR clones in peripheral blood 3 weeks after the start of treatment was observed in patients with durable benefit (n of about 22, p = 0.022). A pretreatment peripheral blood TCR clonality below the median was linked to improved progression-free and overall survival. Because the sample size was small (n ≈ 29) and many exploratory analyses were performed, the results are intended to be hypothesis-generating.

This clonotype was obtained from a woman at least 80 years old with urothelial cancer. The sequencing used PBMCs, collected around atezolizumab (anti-PD-L1) treatment. Rearrangement joined TRBV6-5 to TRBJ2-7; TRBD1 lines up with 10 middle nucleotides. The CDR3 here reads CASSLPTGTGAYEQYF. The nucleotides are TGTGCCAGCAGTTTACCGACCGGGACAGGGGCCTACGAGCAGTACTTC.